This T cell receptor beta chain was recorded in a study of CD8+CD57+ T cells in acquired aplastic anemia. About the study: The sorted CD4+ and CD8+ cells yielded an average approximately 3.2 ug of DNA.

To note about this clonotype: Its target is unknown.

Study findings and constraints: Patients had around 30 CD8+ CDR3 sequences in common with controls (the shared set).

The template used for profiling TCR beta VDJ and CDR3 was genomic DNA. TCRdb analysed the reads with MiXCR anew, one entry per CDR3 protein. The sample has over 100,000 distinct CDR3 sequences; around 41% are singletons. CDR1 and CDR2 from the germline V gene are KGHDR and SFDVKD. The CDR3 runs 16 residues. V lost 4 bases, J lost 3 bases, and 9 bases stayed unmatched. The rearrangement joins TRBV24-1 to TRBJ2-7; 9 bases are shared with TRBD1. The receptor's source is a human donor in good health, serving as a control. The sample consisted of sorted CD4+, CD8+, or CD8+CD57+ T cells (not recorded which) from PBMCs. In DNA, the CDR3 is TGTGCCACCAGTGAACCCGGGACAGGGCTAGTCTACGAGCAGTACTTC. This codes for CATSEPGTGLVYEQYF.